The T cell receptor (beta chain) described here comes from a study of spatial heterogeneity in lung cancer. Study summary: The count of detected beta-chain sequences consistently exceeded that of alpha-chain sequences.

Whole-study findings and limits: Ubiquitous expanded tumor TCRs showed up in blood more at resection than follow-up.

The ends were cut back, 0 bases at V and 5 bases at J, with 13 bases in the middle. Germline CDR1 MNHNS, CDR2 SASEGT. The CDR3 is 15 residues long. This clonotype showed up many times. Its antigen is undetermined. In the library, each TCR cDNA molecule bore its own unique molecular identifier. Via MiXCR, TCRdb re-called the 5' RACE reads, giving one row per CDR3 protein. The sample consists of approximately 24,000 distinct CDR3 sequences, roughly 4.5% of them appearing once. Time point indicated: sample taken at primary tumor resection. Sequencing covered unsorted whole RNA taken from tumor, nontumor lung or frozen PBMC. Donors were around 70 untreated early-stage non-small cell lung cancer patients.

The starting material was PBMCs, obtained at surgery. J is TRBJ2-5 and V is TRBV6-1; D may be TRBD1 or TRBD2 (6 bases each). This receptor was obtained from a male donor with early-stage non-small cell lung cancer. CDR3 coding DNA: TGTGCCAGCAGTGAAGCGCATGGGGGGCGGGAGACCCAGTACTTC. It yields the protein CASSEAHGGRETQYF.